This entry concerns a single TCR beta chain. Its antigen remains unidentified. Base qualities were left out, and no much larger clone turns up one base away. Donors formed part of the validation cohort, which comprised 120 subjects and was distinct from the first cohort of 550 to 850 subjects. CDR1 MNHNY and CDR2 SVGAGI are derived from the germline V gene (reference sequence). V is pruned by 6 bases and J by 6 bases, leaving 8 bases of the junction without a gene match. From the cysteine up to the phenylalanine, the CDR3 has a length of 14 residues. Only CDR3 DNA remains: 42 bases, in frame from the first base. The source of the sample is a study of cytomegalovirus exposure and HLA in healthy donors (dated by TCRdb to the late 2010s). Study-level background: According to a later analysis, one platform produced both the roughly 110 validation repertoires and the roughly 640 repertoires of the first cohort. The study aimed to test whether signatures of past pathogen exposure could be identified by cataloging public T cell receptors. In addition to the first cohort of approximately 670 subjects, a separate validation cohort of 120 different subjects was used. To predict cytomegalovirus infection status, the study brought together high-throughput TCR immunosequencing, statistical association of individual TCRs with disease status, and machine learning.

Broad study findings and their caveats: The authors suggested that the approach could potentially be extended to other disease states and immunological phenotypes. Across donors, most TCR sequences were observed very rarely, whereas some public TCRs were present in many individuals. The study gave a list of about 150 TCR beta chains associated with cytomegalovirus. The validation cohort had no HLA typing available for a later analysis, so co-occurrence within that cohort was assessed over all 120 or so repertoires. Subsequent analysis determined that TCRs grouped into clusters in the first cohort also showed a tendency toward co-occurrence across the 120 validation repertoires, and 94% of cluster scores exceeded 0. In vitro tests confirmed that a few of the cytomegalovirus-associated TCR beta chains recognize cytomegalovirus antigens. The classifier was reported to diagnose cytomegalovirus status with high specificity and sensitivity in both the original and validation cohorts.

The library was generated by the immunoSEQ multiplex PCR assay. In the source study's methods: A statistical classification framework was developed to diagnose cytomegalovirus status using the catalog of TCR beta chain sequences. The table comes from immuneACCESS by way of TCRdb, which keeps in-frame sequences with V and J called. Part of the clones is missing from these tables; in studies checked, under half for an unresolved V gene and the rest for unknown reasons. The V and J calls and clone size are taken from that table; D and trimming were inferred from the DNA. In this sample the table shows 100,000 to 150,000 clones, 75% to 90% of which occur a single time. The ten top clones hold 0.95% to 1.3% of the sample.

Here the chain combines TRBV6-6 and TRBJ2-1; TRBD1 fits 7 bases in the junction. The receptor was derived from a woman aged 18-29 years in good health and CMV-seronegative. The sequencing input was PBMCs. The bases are TGTGCCAGCAGACCCACAGGGGAAAGCAATGAGCAGTTCTTC. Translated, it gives CASRPTGESNEQFF.